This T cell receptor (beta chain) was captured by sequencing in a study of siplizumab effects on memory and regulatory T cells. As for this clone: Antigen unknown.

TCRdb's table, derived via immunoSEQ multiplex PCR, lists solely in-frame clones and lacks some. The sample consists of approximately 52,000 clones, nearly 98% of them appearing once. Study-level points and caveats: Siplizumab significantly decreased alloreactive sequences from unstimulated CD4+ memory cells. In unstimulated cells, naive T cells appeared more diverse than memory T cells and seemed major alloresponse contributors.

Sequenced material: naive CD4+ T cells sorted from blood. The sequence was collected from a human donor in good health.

CDR3 sequence: CASRKAGELFF. For the CDR3, the DNA is TGTGCCAGTAGGAAGGCCGGGGAGCTGTTTTTT. This rearrangement joins TRBV19 to TRBJ2-2; D is unresolved. The CDR3 runs 11 residues. V was cut by 6 bases and J by 6 bases, with 5 bases left in between. Germline V lookup: CDR1 LNHDA, CDR2 SQIVND (reference sequence).